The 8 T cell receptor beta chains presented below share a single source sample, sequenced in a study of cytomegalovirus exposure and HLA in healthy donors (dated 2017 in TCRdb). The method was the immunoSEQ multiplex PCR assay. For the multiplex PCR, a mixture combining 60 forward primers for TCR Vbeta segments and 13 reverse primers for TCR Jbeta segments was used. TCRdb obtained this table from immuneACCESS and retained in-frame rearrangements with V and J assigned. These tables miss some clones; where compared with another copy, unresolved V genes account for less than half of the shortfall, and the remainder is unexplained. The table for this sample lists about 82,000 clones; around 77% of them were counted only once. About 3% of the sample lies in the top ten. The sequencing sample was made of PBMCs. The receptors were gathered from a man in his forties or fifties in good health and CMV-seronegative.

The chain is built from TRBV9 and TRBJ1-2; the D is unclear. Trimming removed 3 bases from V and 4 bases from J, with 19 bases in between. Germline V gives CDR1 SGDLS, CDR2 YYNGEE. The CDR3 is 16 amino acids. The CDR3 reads CASSDDDLTAFYGYTF. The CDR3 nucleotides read TGTGCCAGCAGCGACGACGACCTTACAGCTTTCTATGGCTACACCTTC.

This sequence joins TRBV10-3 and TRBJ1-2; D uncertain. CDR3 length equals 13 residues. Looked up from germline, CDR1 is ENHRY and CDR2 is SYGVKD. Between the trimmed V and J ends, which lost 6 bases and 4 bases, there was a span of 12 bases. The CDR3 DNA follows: TGTGCCATCAGCGCGGGGTATTTCTATGGCTACACCTTC. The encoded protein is CAISAGYFYGYTF.

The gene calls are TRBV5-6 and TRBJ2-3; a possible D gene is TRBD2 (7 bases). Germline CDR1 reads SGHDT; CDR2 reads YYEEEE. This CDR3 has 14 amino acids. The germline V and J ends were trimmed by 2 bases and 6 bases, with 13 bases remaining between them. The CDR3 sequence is CASSFRGAVDTQYF. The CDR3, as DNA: TGTGCCAGCAGCTTTCGGGGGGCCGTGGATACGCAGTATTTT.

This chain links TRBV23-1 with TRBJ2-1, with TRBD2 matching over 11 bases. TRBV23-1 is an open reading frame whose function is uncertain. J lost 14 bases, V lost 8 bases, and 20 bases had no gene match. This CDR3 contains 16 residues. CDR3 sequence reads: CASRLRLWGLAVRKFF. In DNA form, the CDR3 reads TGCGCCAGCCGCTTAAGACTTTGGGGACTAGCGGTTAGAAAGTTCTTC.

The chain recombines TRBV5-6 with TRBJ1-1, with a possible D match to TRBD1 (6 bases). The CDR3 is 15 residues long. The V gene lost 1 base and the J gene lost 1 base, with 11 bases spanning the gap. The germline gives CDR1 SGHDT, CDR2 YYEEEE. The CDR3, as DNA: TGTGCCAGCAGCTTGCTGGACAGATCGAACACTGAAGCTTTCTTT. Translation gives CASSLLDRSNTEAFF.

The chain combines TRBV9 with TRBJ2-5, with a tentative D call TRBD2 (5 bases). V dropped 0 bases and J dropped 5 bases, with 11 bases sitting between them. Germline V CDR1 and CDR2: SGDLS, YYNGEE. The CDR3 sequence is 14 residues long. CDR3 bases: TGTGCCAGCAGCGTAGCCGGGGTAGGGGAGACCCAGTACTTC. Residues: CASSVAGVGETQYF. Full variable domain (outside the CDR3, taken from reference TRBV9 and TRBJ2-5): DSGVTQTPKHLITATGQRVTLRCSPRSGDLSVYWYQQSLDQGLQFLIQYYNGEERAKGNILERFSAQQFPDLHSELNLSSLELGDSALYFCASSVAGVGETQYFGPGTRLLVL.

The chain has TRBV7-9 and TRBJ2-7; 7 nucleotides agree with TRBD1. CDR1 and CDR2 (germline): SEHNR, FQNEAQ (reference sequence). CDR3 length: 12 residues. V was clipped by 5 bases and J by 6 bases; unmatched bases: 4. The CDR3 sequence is CASSEQGSEQYF. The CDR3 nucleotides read TGTGCCAGCAGCGAACAGGGGTCCGAGCAGTACTTC.

CDR3 sequence (DNA): TGTGCCAGCAGCTTGGAAGGACAGGGACTTTATGGCTACACCTTC. It specifies CASSLEGQGLYGYTF. This chain uses TRBV11-2 with TRBJ1-2, with 8 positions matching TRBD1. Losses at the gene ends were 3 bases for V and 5 bases for J; bases not matched to a gene: 8. CDR1 and CDR2 (germline): SGHAT, FQNNGV. The CDR3 runs to 15 residues.